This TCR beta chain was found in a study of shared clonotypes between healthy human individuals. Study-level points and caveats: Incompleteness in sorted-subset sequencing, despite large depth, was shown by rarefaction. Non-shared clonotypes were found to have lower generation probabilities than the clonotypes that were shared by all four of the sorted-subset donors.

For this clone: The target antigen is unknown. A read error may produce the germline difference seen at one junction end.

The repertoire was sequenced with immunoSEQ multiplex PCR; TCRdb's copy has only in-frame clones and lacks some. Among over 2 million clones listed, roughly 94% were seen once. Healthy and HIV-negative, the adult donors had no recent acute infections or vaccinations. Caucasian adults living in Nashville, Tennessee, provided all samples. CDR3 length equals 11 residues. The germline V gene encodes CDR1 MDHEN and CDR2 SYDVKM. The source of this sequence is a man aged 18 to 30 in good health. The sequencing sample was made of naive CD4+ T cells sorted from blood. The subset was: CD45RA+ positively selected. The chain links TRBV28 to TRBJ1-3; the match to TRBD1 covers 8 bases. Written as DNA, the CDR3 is TGTGCCAGCAGTCGGGACAGGATATATATTTTT. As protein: CASSRDRIYIF.